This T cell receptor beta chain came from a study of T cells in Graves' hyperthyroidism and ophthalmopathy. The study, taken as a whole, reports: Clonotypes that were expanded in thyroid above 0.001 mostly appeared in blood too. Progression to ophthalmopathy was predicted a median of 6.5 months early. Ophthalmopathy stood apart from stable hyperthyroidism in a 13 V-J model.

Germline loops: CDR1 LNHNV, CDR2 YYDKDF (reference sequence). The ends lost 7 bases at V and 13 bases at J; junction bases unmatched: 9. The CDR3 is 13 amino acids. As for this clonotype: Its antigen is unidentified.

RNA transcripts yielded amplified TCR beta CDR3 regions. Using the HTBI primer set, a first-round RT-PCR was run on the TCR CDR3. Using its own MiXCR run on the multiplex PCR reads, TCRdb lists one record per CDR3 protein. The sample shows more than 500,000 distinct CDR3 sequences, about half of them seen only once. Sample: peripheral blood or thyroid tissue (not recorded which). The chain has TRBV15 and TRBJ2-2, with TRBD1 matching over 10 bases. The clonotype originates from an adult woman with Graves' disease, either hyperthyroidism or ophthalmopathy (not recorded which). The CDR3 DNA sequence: TGTGCCACCAAGCCAAACCGGGACAGGGGGCTGTTTTTT. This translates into CATKPNRDRGLFF.